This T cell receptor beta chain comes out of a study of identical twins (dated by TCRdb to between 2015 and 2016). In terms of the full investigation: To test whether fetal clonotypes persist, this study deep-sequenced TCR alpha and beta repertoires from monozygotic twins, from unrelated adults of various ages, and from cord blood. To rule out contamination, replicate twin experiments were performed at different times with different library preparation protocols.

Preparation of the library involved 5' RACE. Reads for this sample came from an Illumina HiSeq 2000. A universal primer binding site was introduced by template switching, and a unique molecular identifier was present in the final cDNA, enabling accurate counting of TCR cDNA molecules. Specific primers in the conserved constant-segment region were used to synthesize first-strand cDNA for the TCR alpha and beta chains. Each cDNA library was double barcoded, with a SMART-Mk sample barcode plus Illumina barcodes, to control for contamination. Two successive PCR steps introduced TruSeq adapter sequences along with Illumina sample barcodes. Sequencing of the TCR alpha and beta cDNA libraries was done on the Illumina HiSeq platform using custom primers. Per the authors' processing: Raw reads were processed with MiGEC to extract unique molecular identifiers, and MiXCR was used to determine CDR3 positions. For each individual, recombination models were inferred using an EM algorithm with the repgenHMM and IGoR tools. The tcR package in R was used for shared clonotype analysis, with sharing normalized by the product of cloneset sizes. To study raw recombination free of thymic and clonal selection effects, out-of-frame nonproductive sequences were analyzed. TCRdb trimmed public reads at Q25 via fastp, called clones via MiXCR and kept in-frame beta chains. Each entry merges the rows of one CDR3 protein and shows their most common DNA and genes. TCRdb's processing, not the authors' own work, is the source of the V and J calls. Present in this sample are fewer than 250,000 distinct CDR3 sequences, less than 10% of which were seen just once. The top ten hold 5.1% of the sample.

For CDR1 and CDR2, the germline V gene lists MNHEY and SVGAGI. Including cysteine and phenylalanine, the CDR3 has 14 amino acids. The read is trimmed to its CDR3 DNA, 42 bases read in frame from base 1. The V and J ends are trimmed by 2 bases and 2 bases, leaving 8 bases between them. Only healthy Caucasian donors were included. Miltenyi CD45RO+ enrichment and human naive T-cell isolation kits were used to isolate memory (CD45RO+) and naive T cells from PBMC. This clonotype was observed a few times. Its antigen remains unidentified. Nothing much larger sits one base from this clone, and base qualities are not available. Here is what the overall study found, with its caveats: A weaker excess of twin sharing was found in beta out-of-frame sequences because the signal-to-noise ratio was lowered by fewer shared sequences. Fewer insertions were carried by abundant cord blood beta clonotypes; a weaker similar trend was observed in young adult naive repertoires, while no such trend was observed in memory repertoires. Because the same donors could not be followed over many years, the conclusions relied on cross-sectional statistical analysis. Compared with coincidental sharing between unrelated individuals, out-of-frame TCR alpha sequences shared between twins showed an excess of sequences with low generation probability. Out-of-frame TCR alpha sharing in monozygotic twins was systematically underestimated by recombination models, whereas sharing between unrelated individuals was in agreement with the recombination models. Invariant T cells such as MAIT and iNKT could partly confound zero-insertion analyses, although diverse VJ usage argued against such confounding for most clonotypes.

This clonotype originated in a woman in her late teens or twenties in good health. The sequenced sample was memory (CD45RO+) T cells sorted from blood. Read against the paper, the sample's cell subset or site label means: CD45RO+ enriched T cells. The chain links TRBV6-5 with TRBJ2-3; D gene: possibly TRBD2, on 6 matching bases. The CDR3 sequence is CASSYSGFTDTQYF. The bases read TGTGCCAGCAGTTACAGCGGGTTCACAGATACGCAGTATTTT.